The 16 T cell receptor beta chains below come from one sample, sequenced in a study of blood T cell repertoires in COVID-19. Generated by immunoSEQ multiplex PCR, the TCRdb table keeps only in-frame clones and is missing some. The sample contains 330,000 or so clones, 87% of which appear only once. Material for sequencing was peripheral blood. The receptors stem from a young man with COVID-19, enrolled during active disease.

The chain is built from TRBV11-2 and TRBJ2-5; 7 positions agree with TRBD1. In germline, CDR1 is SGHAT, CDR2 FQNNGV. The CDR3 has 15 residues. V was clipped by 6 bases and J by 0 bases; unmatched bases: 7. CDR3 loop: CASRSGTADQETQYF. The CDR3 DNA follows: TGTGCCAGCAGGTCCGGGACAGCGGACCAAGAGACCCAGTACTTC.

The gene calls are TRBV7-9 and TRBJ1-4; D remains ambiguous. Germline V CDR1 and CDR2: SEHNR, FQNEAQ (reference sequence). V shed 4 bases and J shed 0 bases, with 9 bases lying between them. The CDR3 extends over 15 amino acids. The CDR3 here is CASSSYSTTNEKLFF. CDR3 coding DNA: TGTGCCAGCAGCTCATACAGTACAACTAATGAAAAACTGTTTTTT. Full variable domain (remainder filled in from reference TRBV7-9 and TRBJ1-4): DTGVSQNPRHKITKRGQNVTFRCDPISEHNRLYWYRQTLGQGPEFLTYFQNEAQLEKSRLLSDRFSAERPKGSFSTLEIQRTEQGDSAMYLCASSSYSTTNEKLFFGSGTQLSVL.

The V and J genes are TRBV9 and TRBJ1-5, with 7 positions matching TRBD1. Germline V CDR1 and CDR2: SGDLS, YYNGEE. The CDR3 consists of 16 residues. V shed 2 bases, J shed 3 bases, and the junction held 8 bases outside the gene matches. The CDR3, as DNA: TGTGCCAGCAGCGTCTCTCCGGGACAGTTCAATCAGCCCCAGCATTTT. It specifies CASSVSPGQFNQPQHF. Full variable domain (rest looked up from reference TRBV9 and TRBJ1-5): DSGVTQTPKHLITATGQRVTLRCSPRSGDLSVYWYQQSLDQGLQFLIQYYNGEERAKGNILERFSAQQFPDLHSELNLSSLELGDSALYFCASSVSPGQFNQPQHFGDGTRLSIL.

V usage is TRBV18 and J usage is TRBJ2-3, with a tentative D call TRBD1 (6 bases). Trimming cost V 1 base and J 3 bases, with 8 bases left between them. Per germline, CDR1 KGHSH and CDR2 LQKENI. The CDR3 length is 14 residues. In DNA form, the CDR3 reads TGTGCCAGCTCACCACAACAGGGAACAGATACGCAGTATTTT. It specifies CASSPQQGTDTQYF.

The chain uses TRBV7-3 and TRBJ2-1, with 11 bases aligning to TRBD2. With 1 base clipped from V and 6 bases from J, the junction kept 2 bases outside the gene matches. The germline V gene has CDR1 SGHTA and CDR2 FQGTGA. There are 15 residues in the CDR3. CDR3 region: CASSLNGLAGNEQFF. The DNA of the CDR3 is TGTGCCAGCAGCTTAAACGGACTAGCGGGCAATGAGCAGTTCTTC.

V and J are TRBV19 and TRBJ2-7; TRBD1 agrees at 8 bases. Germline trimming cut 5 bases from V and 2 bases from J; bases unmatched to any gene: 5. CDR3 size: 14 residues. Germline V CDR1 and CDR2: LNHDA, SQIVND (reference sequence). CDR3 nucleotides: TGTGCCAGTAGTCCGGGACAGGAAGCCTACGAGCAGTACTTC. Protein: CASSPGQEAYEQYF.

The rearrangement links TRBV2 to TRBJ2-2, with 7 bases lining up with TRBD1. V was pared by 7 bases and J by 7 bases, with 12 bases of the junction left unmatched. The CDR3 covers 15 residues. The germline CDR1 and CDR2 sequences are SNHLY and FYNNEI. This CDR3 is CASTFQGVASGELFF. CDR3 nucleotide sequence: TGTGCCAGCACCTTCCAGGGGGTTGCAAGCGGGGAGCTGTTTTTT. The full variable domain, in which reference TRBV2 and TRBJ2-2 provide the parts outside the CDR3, is EPEVTQTPSHQVTQMGQEVILRCVPISNHLYFYWYRQILGQKVEFLVSFYNNEISEKSEIFDDQFSVERPDGSNFTLKIRSTKLEDSAMYFCASTFQGVASGELFFGEGSRLTVL.

This clone has only a few counts. This rearrangement joins TRBV6-2 or TRBV6-3 to TRBJ2-7; no firm D call. The germline gives CDR1 MNHEY, CDR2 SVGEGT. The CDR3 covers 12 residues. The V end lost 0 bases, the J end lost 3 bases, and 3 bases lay between the germline ends. The DNA of the CDR3 is TGTGCCAGCAGTTACTCTAGCTACGAGCAGTACTTC. It yields the protein CASSYSSYEQYF.

The chain employs TRBV10-3 and TRBJ2-3, with 8 nucleotides matching TRBD1. The length of the CDR3 is 14 residues. Germline V gives CDR1 ENHRY, CDR2 SYGVKD. With 5 bases clipped from V and 1 base from J, the junction kept 2 bases outside the gene matches. CDR3: CAISPGQGTDTQYF. Here the CDR3 DNA reads TGTGCCATCAGTCCGGGACAGGGCACAGATACGCAGTATTTT.

This chain connects TRBV5-1 to TRBJ2-6, with D tentatively TRBD2 (5 bases). Trimming took off 4 bases at V and 0 bases at J, with 14 bases between the two ends. Germline V gene sequence: CDR1 SGHRS, CDR2 YFSETQ. This CDR3 comprises 17 residues. The CDR3: CASSQDGLSSGANVLTF. The CDR3 DNA is TGCGCCAGCAGCCAGGACGGACTGAGCTCTGGGGCCAACGTCCTGACTTTC.

The V gene is TRBV5-1, the J gene TRBJ2-2; TRBD2 aligns across 7 bases. J was trimmed by 0 bases and V by 4 bases; bases with no gene match: 3. Germline CDR1 reads SGHRS; CDR2 reads YFSETQ. The CDR3 contains 15 residues. The CDR3 protein is CASSESGANTGELFF. The CDR3 DNA follows: TGCGCCAGCAGCGAGAGCGGGGCGAACACCGGGGAGCTGTTTTTT.

The CDR3 bases are TGTGCCAGCAGCCCTACGAGCGGGGGGAATAATTCACCCCTCCACTTT. This translates into CASSPTSGGNNSPLHF. The genes are TRBV9 and TRBJ1-6; TRBD1 might be the D (5 bases). CDR1 is SGDLS, CDR2 YYNGEE, per germline. The V end was cut by 4 bases, the J end by 5 bases, with 16 bases between. There are 16 residues in the CDR3.

The CDR3 nucleotides are TGTGCCAGCAGCCCTCGCGCGTCAGGGCCTACCTACGAGCAGTACTTC. Amino acid sequence: CASSPRASGPTYEQYF. The chain has TRBV7-9 and TRBJ2-7, with D tentatively TRBD1 (5 bases). CDR1 is SEHNR and CDR2 is FQNEAQ in the germline V gene (reference sequence). Trimming removed 5 bases at V and 2 bases at J, with 19 bases between. The CDR3 contains 16 residues. Looking up the rest from reference TRBV7-9 and TRBJ2-7 gives the full variable domain: DTGVSQNPRHKITKRGQNVTFRCDPISEHNRLYWYRQTLGQGPEFLTYFQNEAQLEKSRLLSDRFSAERPKGSFSTLEIQRTEQGDSAMYLCASSPRASGPTYEQYFGPGTRLTVT.

The J gene is TRBJ2-7, the V gene TRBV6-2 or TRBV6-3; 7 bases match TRBD1. Trimming removed 4 bases from V and 2 bases from J; junction bases left unmatched: 8. Germline V gives CDR1 MNHEY, CDR2 SVGEGT. The CDR3 has 15 amino acids. CDR3 protein: CASSSEQGHPYEQYF. The CDR3 DNA reads TGTGCCAGCAGTTCCGAACAGGGGCACCCCTACGAGCAGTACTTC.

The chain combines TRBV9 with TRBJ2-2, with 9 bases lining up with TRBD1. This CDR3 contains 15 residues. Germline-derived CDR1 and CDR2 are SGDLS and YYNGEE. V was clipped by 0 bases and J by 7 bases; unmatched bases: 4. In DNA, the CDR3 is TGTGCCAGCAGCGTAGGACAGGGGGTTAACGGGGAGCTGTTTTTT. Translating gives CASSVGQGVNGELFF. Full variable domain (rest looked up from reference TRBV9 and TRBJ2-2): DSGVTQTPKHLITATGQRVTLRCSPRSGDLSVYWYQQSLDQGLQFLIQYYNGEERAKGNILERFSAQQFPDLHSELNLSSLELGDSALYFCASSVGQGVNGELFFGEGSRLTVL.

The rearrangement links TRBV6-5 to TRBJ2-3; weak D call: TRBD2 (6 bases). CDR1 MNHEY and CDR2 SVGAGI come from the germline V gene. V was trimmed by 0 bases and J by 9 bases, leaving 13 bases between them. The CDR3 is made up of 14 amino acids. The CDR3 DNA reads TGTGCCAGCAGTTACTCCGGACTATCTGACACGCAGTATTTT. Amino acids: CASSYSGLSDTQYF.